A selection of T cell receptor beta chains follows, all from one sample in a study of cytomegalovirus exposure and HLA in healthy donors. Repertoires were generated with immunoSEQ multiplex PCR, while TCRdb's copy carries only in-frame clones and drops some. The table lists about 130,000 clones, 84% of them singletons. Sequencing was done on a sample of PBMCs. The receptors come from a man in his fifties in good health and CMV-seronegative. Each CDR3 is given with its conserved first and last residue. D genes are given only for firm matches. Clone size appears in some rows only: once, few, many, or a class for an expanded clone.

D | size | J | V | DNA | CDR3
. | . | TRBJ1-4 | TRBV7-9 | TGTGCCAGCAGCTTAAGGACGTCCGGACAAACAAATGAAAAACTGTTTTTT | CASSLRTSGQTNEKLFF
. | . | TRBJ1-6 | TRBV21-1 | TGTGCCAGCAGCACCCCGGGACACGATTCACCCCTCCACTTT | CASSTPGHDSPLHF
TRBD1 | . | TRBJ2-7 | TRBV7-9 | TGTGCCAGCAGCGCCCCCGGGACAGTCGCCTACGAGCAGTACTTC | CASSAPGTVAYEQYF
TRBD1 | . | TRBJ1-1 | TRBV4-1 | TGCGCCAGCAGCCAACCCAGTACCGGGACAGGGGAAGCTTTCTTT | CASSQPSTGTGEAFF
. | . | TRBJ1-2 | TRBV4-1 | TGCGCCAGCAGCCAAGATTTCCAGGGCCCCTATGGCTACACCTTC | CASSQDFQGPYGYTF
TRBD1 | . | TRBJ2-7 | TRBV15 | TGTGCCACCAGCGGCTCCGGGACAGCCGAGCAGTACTTC | CATSGSGTAEQYF
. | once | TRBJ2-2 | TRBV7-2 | TGTGCCAGCAGCTTCAGACACGACACCGGGGAGCTGTTTTTT | CASSFRHDTGELFF
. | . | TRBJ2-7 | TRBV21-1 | TGTGCCAGCAGCAAACCCCGGGACTGCGCCTACGAGCAGTACTTC | CASSKPRDCAYEQYF
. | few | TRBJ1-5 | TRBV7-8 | TGTGCCAGCAGCCCAGGGTGGGGTCAGCCCCAGCATTTT | CASSPGWGQPQHF
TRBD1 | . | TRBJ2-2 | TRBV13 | TGTGCCAGCTGTAGTAACAGGGGTTTGACCGGGGAGCTGTTTTTT | CASCSNRGLTGELFF
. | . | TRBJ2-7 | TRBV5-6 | TGTGCCAGCAGCTTGTATCAGGCCTACGAGCAGTACTTC | CASSLYQAYEQYF
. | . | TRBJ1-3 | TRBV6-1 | TGTGCCAGCGGAATGGGGGGTTCCGGAAACACCATATATTTT | CASGMGGSGNTIYF
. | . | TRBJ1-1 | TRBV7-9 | TGTGCCAGCAGCCTCCGGGGGAACACTGAAGCTTTCTTT | CASSLRGNTEAFF
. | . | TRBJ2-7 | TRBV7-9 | TGTGCCAGCAGCCCGGGCTACGAGCAGTACTTC | CASSPGYEQYF
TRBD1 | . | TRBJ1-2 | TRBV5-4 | TGTGCCAGCAGCCGGGGACAGGGGGCGGACTATGGCTACACCTTC | CASSRGQGADYGYTF
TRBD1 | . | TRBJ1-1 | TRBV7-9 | TGTGCCAGCAGCTTATATGGACAGGGGAGAACTGAAGCTTTCTTT | CASSLYGQGRTEAFF
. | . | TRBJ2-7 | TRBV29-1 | TGCAGCGTTGCCCCCAGGGGCGGCGACGAGCAGTACTTC | CSVAPRGGDEQYF
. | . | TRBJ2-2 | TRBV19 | TGTGCCAGTAGTACCACGGTCACCGGGGAGCTGTTTTTT | CASSTTVTGELFF
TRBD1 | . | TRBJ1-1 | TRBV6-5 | TGTGCCAGCAGTTACCGGCAGACAGGGGGACGCGCTGAAGCTTTCTTT | CASSYRQTGGRAEAFF
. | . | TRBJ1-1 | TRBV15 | TGTGCCACCAGCAGAGATATCGGGGGGTCTGAAGCTTTCTTT | CATSRDIGGSEAFF
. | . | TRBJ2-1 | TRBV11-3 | TGTGCCAGCAGCCCTAGTGTCTCGTTCGGTAATGAGCAGTTCTTC | CASSPSVSFGNEQFF
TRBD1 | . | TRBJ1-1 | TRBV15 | TGTGCCACCAGCACAGTTGGGACAGGGAACACTGAAGCTTTCTTT | CATSTVGTGNTEAFF
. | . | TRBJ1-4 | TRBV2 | TGTGCCAGCAGCTACCTCCAAATAAATGAAAAACTGTTTTTT | CASSYLQINEKLFF
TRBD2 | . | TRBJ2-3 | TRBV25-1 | TGTGCCAGCAGTGGACACCGCGGGGGGGCAGATACGCAGTATTTT | CASSGHRGGADTQYF
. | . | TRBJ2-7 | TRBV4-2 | TGTGCCAGCAGCAGGCGTTTGGAGGGGGCATACGAGCAGTACTTC | CASSRRLEGAYEQYF
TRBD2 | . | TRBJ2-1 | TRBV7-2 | TGTGCCAGCAGCCCCCGACTAGCGGGGACAAATGAGCAGTTCTTC | CASSPRLAGTNEQFF
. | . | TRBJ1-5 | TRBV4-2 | TGTGCCAGCAGCCAAGCTGTACAGGGAAACAATCAGCCCCAGCATTTT | CASSQAVQGNNQPQHF
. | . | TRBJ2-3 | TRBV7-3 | TGTGCCAGCAGCCAGGGTCCGCGGGGCAGCACAGATACGCAGTATTTT | CASSQGPRGSTDTQYF
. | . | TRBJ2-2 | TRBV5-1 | TGCGCCAGCAGCTTATCAATCCGAGTCAACACCGGGGAGCTGTTTTTT | CASSLSIRVNTGELFF
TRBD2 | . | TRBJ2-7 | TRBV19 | TGTGCCAGTAGTATATGGGCGGGGGGCACCTACGAGCAGTACTTC | CASSIWAGGTYEQYF
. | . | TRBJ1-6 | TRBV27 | TGTGCCAGCAGTTTAATGGGAGGTGATTCACCCCTCCACTTT | CASSLMGGDSPLHF
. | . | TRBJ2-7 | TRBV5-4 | TGTGCCAGCAGCTTGCAGGGAACCTACGAGCAGTACTTC | CASSLQGTYEQYF
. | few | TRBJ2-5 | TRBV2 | TGTGCCAGCAACGAACTACGGCAAGAGACCCAGTACTTC | CASNELRQETQYF
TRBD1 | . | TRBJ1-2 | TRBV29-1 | TGCAGCGTTGAAGCAGGGGACAGGGGCGCCTATGGCTACACCTTC | CSVEAGDRGAYGYTF
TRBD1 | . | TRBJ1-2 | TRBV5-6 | TGTGCCAGCAGCTTGGACAGGGGGCCAAATGGCTACACCTTC | CASSLDRGPNGYTF
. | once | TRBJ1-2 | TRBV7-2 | TGTGCCAGCAGCTTATGGGCGGGAACCAACTATGGCTACACCTTC | CASSLWAGTNYGYTF
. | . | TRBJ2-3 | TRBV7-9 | TGTGCCAGCAGCAACTGGGACAAAGCCACAGATACGCAGTATTTT | CASSNWDKATDTQYF
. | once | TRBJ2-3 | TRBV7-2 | TGTGCCAGCAGCTTATGGGGAGCAGTCGCAGATACGCAGTATTTT | CASSLWGAVADTQYF
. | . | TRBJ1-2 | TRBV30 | TGTGCCTCTAGCCTCGGACAGACACTTAACTATGGCTACACCTTC | CASSLGQTLNYGYTF
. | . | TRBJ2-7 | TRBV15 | TGTGCCACCGGATTCAAGGTTACAGGTAGCTACGAGCAGTACTTC | CATGFKVTGSYEQYF
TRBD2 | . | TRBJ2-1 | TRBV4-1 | TGCGCCAGCAGCCAAGATGGAGGGAGCGGGGGGGCCGGTTTATCCTACAATGAGCAGTTCTTC | CASSQDGGSGGAGLSYNEQFF
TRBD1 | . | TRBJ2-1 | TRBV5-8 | TGTGCCAGCAGCTTAAGAGGGGGCTTGCACAATGAGCAGTTCTTC | CASSLRGGLHNEQFF
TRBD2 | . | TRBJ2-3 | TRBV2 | TGTGCCAGCAAGCGGGAGGATACGCAGTATTTT | CASKREDTQYF
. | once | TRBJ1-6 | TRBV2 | TGTGCCAGCAGCCTCGGACAGAGCTCCTATAATTCACCCCTCCACTTT | CASSLGQSSYNSPLHF
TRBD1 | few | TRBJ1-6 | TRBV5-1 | TGCGCCAGCAGCTCACGACCTGACAGGGTAAATTCACCCCTCCACTTT | CASSSRPDRVNSPLHF
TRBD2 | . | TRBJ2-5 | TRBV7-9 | TGTGCCAGCAGCTCACTTAGCGGGGAAGAGACCCAGTACTTC | CASSSLSGEETQYF
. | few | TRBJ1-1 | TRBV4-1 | TGCGCCAGCAGCCAAGACAGGGGGAACACTGAAGCTTTCTTT | CASSQDRGNTEAFF